The entry that follows covers one TCR beta chain sequence. The target antigen is unknown. From germline, CDR1 is SGHVS and CDR2 FQNEAQ. V was shortened by 4 bases and J by 2 bases, with 15 bases between the two germline ends. This CDR3 has 15 amino acids. The PCR used 60 Vbeta and 13 Jbeta primers. Produced via immunoSEQ multiplex PCR; TCRdb's table is partial and in-frame only. This sample has 160,000 or so clones, with around 73% found just once. This sample was included in a study of cytomegalovirus exposure and HLA in healthy donors. On the study more broadly: Earlier findings included nearly 120 million unique TCR beta sequences obtained from about 179 million T cells. Study results and limitations: In a later analysis, TCR beta V- and J-gene trimming showed a link to a missense DCLRE1C variant. An Asian-associated ancestry cluster reportedly showed fewer N-insertions than the roughly 670-donor mean in a later analysis. By a later analysis, the bulk of CMV-associated TCR beta chains appeared HLA-restricted.

The sequence derives from a man in his fifties or sixties in good health and CMV-seronegative. Sequenced material: PBMCs. The chain has TRBV7-8 and TRBJ2-7; D might be TRBD2 (5 bases). The CDR3 is CASSYRAGTPYEQYF. CDR3 in DNA: TGTGCCAGCAGCTATAGGGCGGGTACCCCCTACGAGCAGTACTTC.